Sequencing of this T cell receptor (beta chain) was carried out in a study of blood T cell repertoires in COVID-19. Original analysis: For nucleated cells, counts were estimated from reference gene primer amplification. Some clones are missing from TCRdb's copy, which holds only in-frame ones; the method was immunoSEQ multiplex PCR. Clone size and the V and J calls come from that table; the DNA yielded D and trimming. The repertoire holds just over 150,000 clones, with 70% to 85% as singletons. V was clipped by 6 bases and J by 0 bases, with 9 bases between them. Germline V gene sequence: CDR1 KGHSH, CDR2 LQKENI. CDR3 size: 14 residues.

The gene calls are TRBV18 and TRBJ1-5, with D possibly matching TRBD1 (6 bases). The sequence was obtained from a woman between 45 and 60 years old with acute or convalescent COVID-19. The sequenced sample consisted of peripheral blood. CDR3 protein: CASSLGHSNQPQHF. In DNA form, the CDR3 reads TGTGCCAGCTCTCTGGGACATAGCAATCAGCCCCAGCATTTT.